One and the same sample provided the 22 T cell receptor beta chains below, sequenced in a study of preoperative IRX-2 immunotherapy in early breast cancer. TCRdb's copy holds only in-frame clones and misses some; the assay was immunoSEQ multiplex PCR. The sample has approximately 24,000 clones, 70% to 90% seen once. Treatment denoted: preoperative locoregional IRX-2 cytokine immunotherapy. The sample in question was tumor tissue, obtained after IRX-2 immunotherapy. The receptors derive from a human donor with breast cancer.

The V gene is TRBV6-1, the J gene TRBJ1-1, with D possibly matching TRBD1 (6 bases). CDR3 length: 14 amino acids. The V end lost 7 bases, the J end lost 7 bases, and 19 bases lay between the germline ends. Germline CDR1 MNHNS, CDR2 SASEGT. The CDR3 here is CASKQGRERGEAFF. CDR3 bases: TGTGCCAGCAAACAGGGAAGAGAGCGCGGTGAAGCTTTCTTT.

The chain is built from TRBV2 and TRBJ1-5, with D possibly matching TRBD1 (6 bases). CDR1 SNHLY and CDR2 FYNNEI come from the germline V gene. V was clipped by 3 bases and J by 5 bases, with 20 bases between them. The CDR3 consists of 17 residues. The CDR3, as DNA: TGTGCCAGCAGTGATTCAAGGTGGGCAGGGGATCATCAGCCCCAGCATTTT. Protein: CASSDSRWAGDHQPQHF.

The J gene is TRBJ2-1, the V gene TRBV2; TRBD1 or TRBD2 may be the D gene (6 bases each). The CDR3 extends over 12 amino acids. CDR1 and CDR2 (germline): SNHLY, FYNNEI. The V gene lost 3 bases and the J gene lost 15 bases, with 15 bases spanning the gap. CDR3: CASSDRRDIRFF. The CDR3 DNA follows: TGTGCCAGCAGTGACCGGAGGGACATCCGGTTCTTC.

V usage is TRBV11-3 and J usage is TRBJ1-2; maybe TRBD1 (5 bases). Germline V gene sequence: CDR1 SGHNT, CDR2 YENEEA. Trimming took 3 bases from V and 5 from J, leaving 16 bases between them. CDR3 length equals 15 residues. For the CDR3, the DNA is TGTGCCAGCAGCTTCGAGGGGAATCCTGCTTATGGCTACACCTTC. This sequence encodes CASSFEGNPAYGYTF. Filled out from reference TRBV11-3 and TRBJ1-2, the complete variable domain reads EAGVVQSPRYKIIEKKQPVAFWCNPISGHNTLYWYLQNLGQGPELLIRYENEEAVDDSQLPKDRFSAERLKGVDSTLKIQPAELGDSAVYLCASSFEGNPAYGYTFGSGTRLTVV.

The CDR3 loop reads CASSPVDRFTYNEQFF. In DNA, the CDR3 is TGTGCCAGCAGCCCCGTCGACCGGTTCACCTACAATGAGCAGTTCTTC. The V call is TRBV14, the J call TRBJ2-1; D unclear. The V gene's germline CDR1 is SGHDN and CDR2 FVKESK. V was clipped by 4 bases and J by 2 bases, with 15 bases between them. The CDR3 is made up of 16 amino acids. The full variable domain, its missing parts supplied by reference TRBV14 and TRBJ2-1, is EAGVTQFPSHSVIEKGQTVTLRCDPISGHDNLYWYRRVMGKEIKFLLHFVKESKQDESGMPNNRFLAERTGGTYSTLKVQPAELEDSGVYFCASSPVDRFTYNEQFFGPGTRLTVL.

V and J are TRBV10-3 and TRBJ1-5, with D unclear. Germline V gene data show CDR1 as ENHRY and CDR2 as SYGVKD. The CDR3 totals 13 residues. V lost 6 bases and J lost 2, with 8 bases in between. The CDR3 sequence is CAIRGDGNQPQHF. Written as DNA, the CDR3 is TGTGCCATCAGAGGAGACGGCAATCAGCCCCAGCATTTT.

This clone has just a few counts. This chain links TRBV15 with TRBJ2-7; the match to TRBD1 covers 7 bases. CDR1 and CDR2 (germline): LNHNV, YYDKDF (reference sequence). This CDR3 is built from 14 residues. The V segment lost 3 bases and the J segment 3 bases; nucleotides outside the gene matches: 5. The CDR3 sequence: CATSSGTVLYEQYV. The CDR3 DNA reads as TGTGCCACCAGCAGTGGGACAGTCCTCTACGAGCAGTACGTC.

This chain uses TRBV6-1 with TRBJ2-7, with 7 nucleotides matching TRBD1. Per the germline V gene, CDR1 is MNHNS and CDR2 is SASEGT. This CDR3 is 12 amino acids long. CDR3 amino acids: CASSENDRVLSV. The CDR3 DNA is TGTGCCAGCAGTGAAAACGACAGGGTTTTGTCCGTC.

This chain connects TRBV7-8 to TRBJ1-5; the match to TRBD1 covers 7 bases. Per germline, CDR1 SGHVS and CDR2 FQNEAQ. After removal of 5 bases from V and 5 bases from J, the junction contained 6 bases not matched to a gene. The CDR3 totals 14 residues. This CDR3 reads CASSQGGGHQPQHF. CDR3 nucleotide sequence: TGTGCCAGCAGCCAGGGGGGAGGGCATCAGCCCCAGCATTTT.

This sequence joins TRBV10-3 and TRBJ1-1; the D is unclear. The V gene's germline CDR1 is ENHRY and CDR2 SYGVKD. The CDR3 has 15 amino acids. Trimming took off 1 base at V and 0 bases at J, with 9 bases between the two ends. The DNA of the CDR3 is TGTGCCATCAGTGAGTACGGCAGCTTGAACACTGAAGCTTTCTTT. This gives the protein CAISEYGSLNTEAFF.

The count of this clone is one. The chain carries TRBV12-5 and TRBJ1-1; D unclear. The germline V and J ends were trimmed by 2 bases and 0 bases, with 4 bases remaining between them. Per the germline V gene, CDR1 is LGHNT and CDR2 is FRNRAP. This CDR3 region has 13 residues. The CDR3 coding sequence is TGTGCTAGTGGTTTGAATATGAACACTGAAGCTTTCTTT. Its translation is CASGLNMNTEAFF.

This clone was detected only once. The chain couples TRBV2 to TRBJ2-7, with 9 bases that match TRBD1. The CDR3 spans 13 residues. V lost 7 bases to trimming and J lost 7 bases; unmatched junction nucleotides: 8. Germline values: CDR1 SNHLY, CDR2 FYNNEI. CDR3 DNA: TGTGCCAGCACCCGGGACAGGGTGCGGGAGCAGTACTTC. The encoded protein is CASTRDRVREQYF.

The chain couples TRBV5-8 to TRBJ1-5; D gene unclear. Germline CDR1 is SGHTS and CDR2 is YDEGEE. The V end was cut by 4 bases, the J end by 2 bases, with 13 bases between. CDR3 length: 15 residues. CDR3 protein: CASSSMDAGNQPQHF. The CDR3 nucleotides read TGTGCCAGCAGCAGTATGGACGCGGGCAATCAGCCCCAGCATTTT.

The rearrangement joins TRBV11-2 to TRBJ1-2, with D uncertain. V was pared by 0 bases and J by 4 bases, with 12 bases between. Germline V lookup: CDR1 SGHAT, CDR2 FQNNGV. This CDR3 has 15 residues. The CDR3 region is CASSLDRADFYGYTF. In nucleotides, the CDR3 is TGTGCCAGCAGCTTAGATCGGGCAGACTTCTATGGCTACACCTTC.

The chain recombines TRBV19 with TRBJ1-2; TRBD1 matches at 7 bases. With V trimmed by 5 bases and J by 4 bases, 7 bases remained unmatched. The CDR3 sequence is 14 residues long. Germline V gives CDR1 LNHDA, CDR2 SQIVND (reference sequence). CDR3 bases: TGTGCCAGTAGTGTTACCGGGACAGTCTATGGCTACACCTTC. Protein: CASSVTGTVYGYTF.

The chain joins TRBV19 to TRBJ2-7, with TRBD1 matching 7 bases. This CDR3 is built from 16 residues. Unmatched junction bases numbered 10, after V lost 4 bases and J lost 1 base. Germline V gene data show CDR1 as LNHDA and CDR2 as SQIVND (reference sequence). This chain's CDR3 is CASSRSPGQSSYEQYF. The CDR3 bases are TGTGCCAGTAGTAGGAGTCCGGGACAGTCATCCTACGAGCAGTACTTC. The whole variable domain, filled in from reference TRBV19 and TRBJ2-7, reads DGGITQSPKYLFRKEGQNVTLSCEQNLNHDAMYWYRQDPGQGLRLIYYSQIVNDFQKGDIAEGYSVSREKKESFPLTVTSAQKNPTAFYLCASSRSPGQSSYEQYFGPGTRLTVT.

The chain uses TRBV19 and TRBJ1-5, with D hard to call. Germline V gives CDR1 LNHDA, CDR2 SQIVND (reference sequence). Trimming took 5 bases from V and 2 from J, leaving 13 bases between them. The CDR3 consists of 15 residues. Here the CDR3 DNA reads TGTGCCAGTAGTCTTCTAGATCGGGGCAATCAGCCCCAGCATTTT. Encoded protein: CASSLLDRGNQPQHF.

The chain is built from TRBV18 and TRBJ1-2; TRBD1 matches at 8 bases. The CDR3 is 16 residues long. The germline V gene encodes CDR1 KGHSH and CDR2 LQKENI. Germline trimming cut 3 bases from V and 0 bases from J; bases unmatched to any gene: 6. The CDR3 spells CASSPGQGLANYGYTF. CDR3 DNA sequence: TGTGCCAGCTCACCCGGACAGGGTTTGGCTAACTATGGCTACACCTTC.

The CDR3 nucleotides are TGTGCCTGGAGTGTACTGGGAACAGGGGTAGGAAACACCATATATTTT. It codes for CAWSVLGTGVGNTIYF. J is TRBJ1-3 and V is TRBV30; 7 nucleotides align to TRBD1. Germline lookup yields CDR1 GTSNPN and CDR2 SVGIG (reference sequence). The J segment lost 4 bases and the V segment lost 0 bases, leaving 9 bases of the junction unmatched. The CDR3 has 16 amino acids.

This chain uses TRBV6-5 with TRBJ1-5; 7 bases map to TRBD1. The CDR3 is made up of 15 amino acids. Germline CDR1 reads MNHEY; CDR2 reads SVGAGI. V lost 5 bases and J lost 5; bases outside the gene matches: 9. The CDR3 is CASSNSRQGYQPQHF. The DNA for the CDR3 is TGTGCCAGCAGTAATAGTAGACAGGGATATCAGCCCCAGCATTTT.

J is TRBJ2-6 and V is TRBV27; unclear D gene. This CDR3 comprises 11 residues. CDR1 and CDR2 (germline): MNHEY, SMNVEV (reference sequence). Trimming removed 10 bases at V and 5 bases at J, with 6 bases between. CDR3 nucleotides: TGTGCCACCGTTTGGGCCAACGTCCTGACTTTC. Residues: CATVWANVLTF.

The CDR3 loop reads CASSSLPSGGRNEQFF. The CDR3, as DNA: TGTGCCAGCAGCTCCCTCCCAAGCGGGGGTCGCAATGAGCAGTTCTTC. The chain joins TRBV5-6 to TRBJ2-1; TRBD2 matches 8 bases. This CDR3 has 16 amino acids. V lost 3 bases to trimming and J lost 6 bases; unmatched junction nucleotides: 11. CDR1 SGHDT and CDR2 YYEEEE come from the germline V gene.